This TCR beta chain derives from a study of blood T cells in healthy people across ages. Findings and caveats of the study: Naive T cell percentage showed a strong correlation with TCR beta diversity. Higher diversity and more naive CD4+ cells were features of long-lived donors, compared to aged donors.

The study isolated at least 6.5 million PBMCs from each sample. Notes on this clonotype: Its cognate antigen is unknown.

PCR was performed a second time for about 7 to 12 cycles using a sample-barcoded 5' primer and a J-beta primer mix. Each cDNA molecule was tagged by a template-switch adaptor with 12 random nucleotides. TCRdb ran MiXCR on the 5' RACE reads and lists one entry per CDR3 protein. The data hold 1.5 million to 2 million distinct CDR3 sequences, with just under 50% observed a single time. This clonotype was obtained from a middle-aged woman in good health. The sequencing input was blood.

The CDR3 sequence is CASSPPRGPTDTQYF. CDR3 DNA sequence: TGTGCCAGCTCACCACCCAGGGGGCCCACAGATACGCAGTATTTT. J is TRBJ2-3 and V is TRBV18; 8 bases align to TRBD1. CDR3 length equals 15 residues. V lost 0 bases and J lost 2; bases outside the gene matches: 1. Germline V CDR1 and CDR2: KGHSH, LQKENI. The full variable domain, rest sourced from reference TRBV18 and TRBJ2-3, is NAGVMQNPRHLVRRRGQEARLRCSPMKGHSHVYWYRQLPEEGLKFMVYLQKENIIDESGMPKERFSAEFPKEGPSILRIQQVVRGDSAAYFCASSPPRGPTDTQYFGPGTRLTVL.